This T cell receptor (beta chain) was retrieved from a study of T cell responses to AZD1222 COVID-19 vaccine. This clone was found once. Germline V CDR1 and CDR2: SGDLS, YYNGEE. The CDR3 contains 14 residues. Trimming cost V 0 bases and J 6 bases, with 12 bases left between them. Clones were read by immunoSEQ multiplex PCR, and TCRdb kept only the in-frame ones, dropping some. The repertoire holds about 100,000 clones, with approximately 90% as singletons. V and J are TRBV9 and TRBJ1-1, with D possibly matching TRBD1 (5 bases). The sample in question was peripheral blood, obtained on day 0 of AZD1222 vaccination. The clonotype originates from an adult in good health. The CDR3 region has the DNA TGTGCCAGCAGCGTAGGGGGGTCACGGGCTGAAGCTTTCTTT. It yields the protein CASSVGGSRAEAFF.